This TCR beta chain was captured by sequencing in a study of cytomegalovirus exposure and HLA in healthy donors. Study-level information: Among the approximately 400 genotyped donors, around 81% were placed in the Caucasian-associated ancestry cluster. General study results and limits: The authors later linked a missense DCLRE1C variant to TCR beta V- and J-gene trimming.

Concerning this clone itself: The target antigen is unknown.

After removal of 4 bases from V and 1 base from J, the junction contained 7 bases not matched to a gene. CDR3 size: 16 residues. Germline CDR1 is ENHRY and CDR2 is SYGVKD. Amplification used 60 Vbeta primers and 13 Jbeta primers. Profiling relied on immunoSEQ multiplex PCR, and the TCRdb table lists in-frame clones only, not all of them. This sample has about 120,000 clones, with over 65% found just once. The chain carries TRBV10-3 and TRBJ1-1; 9 bases map to TRBD1. The clonotype was recovered from a woman in her forties in good health and CMV-seropositive. Material for sequencing was PBMCs. CDR3 sequence reads: CAISGMPQGANTEAFF. The DNA of the CDR3 is TGTGCCATCAGTGGCATGCCACAGGGGGCGAACACTGAAGCTTTCTTT.